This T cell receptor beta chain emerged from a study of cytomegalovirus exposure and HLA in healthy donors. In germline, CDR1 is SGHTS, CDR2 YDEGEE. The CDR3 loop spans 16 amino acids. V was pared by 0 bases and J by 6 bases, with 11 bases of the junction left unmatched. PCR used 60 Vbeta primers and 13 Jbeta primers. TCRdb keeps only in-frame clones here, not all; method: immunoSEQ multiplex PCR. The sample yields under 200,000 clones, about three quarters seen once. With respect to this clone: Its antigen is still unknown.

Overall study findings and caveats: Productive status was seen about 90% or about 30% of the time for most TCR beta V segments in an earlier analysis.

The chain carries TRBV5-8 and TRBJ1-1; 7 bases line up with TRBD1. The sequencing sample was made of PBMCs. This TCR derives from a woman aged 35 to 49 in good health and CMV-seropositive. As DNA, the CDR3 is TGTGCCAGCAGCTTGGAGACAGGGACTTATTGGTCTGAAGCTTTCTTT. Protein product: CASSLETGTYWSEAFF.